This T cell receptor beta chain was sequenced during a study of identifying expanded T cells in peripheral blood. With regard to this clone: What it binds is unknown.

Method: immunoSEQ multiplex PCR; TCRdb's copy keeps in-frame clones and lacks some. This sample has about 100,000 clones, with around 86% found just once. During the collection period, no donor immune events like infections were recorded. Broader study findings: Two-week clone count variance significantly increased as total template count grew. About 1.2 clones differed between technical replicates, versus roughly 16 and 20 over time.

Germline lookup yields CDR1 GTSNPN and CDR2 SVGIG (reference sequence). V lost 0 bases and J 8 bases, leaving 8 bases between the germline ends. The CDR3 is made up of 13 amino acids. This clonotype originated in a person between 18 and 75 years old in good health. The V and J genes are TRBV30 and TRBJ1-6; D perhaps matches TRBD1 (5 bases). Sequenced sample: blood. As DNA, the CDR3 is TGTGCCTGGAGTGTCGCGGGGGATTCACCCCTCCACTTT. It codes for CAWSVAGDSPLHF.